This T cell receptor beta chain is from a study of blood T cell repertoires in COVID-19. Study summary: Acute-phase and convalescent COVID-19 samples originated in the United States, Italy and Spain.

Recruitment covered 20 to 25 US areas and drew participants whose ages spanned about 18 to 95 years. Authors' data handling: Counts of nucleated cells, estimated from reference gene primer amplification, were obtained. Produced via immunoSEQ multiplex PCR; TCRdb's table is partial and in-frame only. The V and J calls and clone size come from that table; D and trimming were worked out from the DNA. This sample yields fewer than 350,000 clones, of which roughly 85% are seen a single time; roughly 2.7% belongs to the top ten. There are 15 residues in the CDR3. The germline gives CDR1 MNHEY, CDR2 SVGAGI. V lost 5 bases, J lost 1 base, and 6 bases stayed unmatched.

This TCR was sampled from a woman aged 45-60 years who had recovered from COVID-19. The sample consisted of PBMCs or T cells enriched from blood (not recorded which). The J gene is TRBJ2-7, the V gene TRBV6-5; 9 nucleotides line up with TRBD1. Here the CDR3 DNA reads TGTGCCAGCAGTCCAGACAGGGGGGGGTCCTACGAGCAGTACTTC. Translating gives CASSPDRGGSYEQYF.